What follows are 5 T cell receptor beta chains derived from one specimen sequenced in a study of shared clonotypes between healthy human individuals. Profiling relied on immunoSEQ multiplex PCR, and the TCRdb table lists in-frame clones only, not all of them. The repertoire includes roughly 2 million clones, 95% of them detected once, and approximately 0.13% sits in the top ten. The sample taken for sequencing was naive CD4+ T cells sorted from blood. The subset was: CD45RA+ positively selected. The receptors shown here come from a man between 18 and 29 years old in good health.

The chain couples TRBV6-5 to TRBJ1-1; possibly TRBD1 for D (5 bases). The CDR3 spans 11 residues. The V gene lost 6 bases and the J gene lost 10 bases, with 12 bases spanning the gap. Germline V CDR1 and CDR2: MNHEY, SVGAGI. The CDR3 DNA reads TGTGCCAGCAGCCCAATTGGGGGAGCTTTCTTT. Protein: CASSPIGGAFF.

The chain uses TRBV5-4 and TRBJ2-7; perhaps TRBD2 as D (5 bases). This CDR3 is built from 13 residues. V was clipped by 0 bases and J by 6 bases, with 10 bases between them. Germline loops: CDR1 SGHNT, CDR2 YYREEE (reference sequence). The CDR3 here is CASSLDGVGEQYF. The DNA of the CDR3 is TGTGCCAGCAGCTTGGACGGGGTGGGCGAGCAGTACTTC. Full variable domain (remainder filled in from reference TRBV5-4 and TRBJ2-7): ETGVTQSPTHLIKTRGQQVTLRCSSQSGHNTVSWYQQALGQGPQFIFQYYREEENGRGNFPPRFSGLQFPNYSSELNVNALELDDSALYLCASSLDGVGEQYFGPGTRLTVT.

The chain carries TRBV5-6 and TRBJ2-1; TRBD1 agrees at 11 bases. The junction had 6 bases not matched to a gene; V was cut back by 2 bases and J by 8 bases. Germline CDR1 reads SGHDT; CDR2 reads YYEEEE. The CDR3 totals 15 residues. Here the CDR3 reads CASSFGDRGTDEQFF. The CDR3 coding sequence is TGTGCCAGCAGCTTCGGGGACAGGGGGACCGATGAGCAGTTCTTC.

This sequence joins TRBV6-1 and TRBJ2-3; a weak D match, TRBD1 (6 bases). The germline V gene has CDR1 MNHNS and CDR2 SASEGT. Deletions cut 7 bases from V and 2 bases from J, with 13 bases between. CDR3 size: 14 residues. CDR3 amino acids: CASTRDRYTDTQYF. DNA for the CDR3: TGTGCCAGCACCAGAGACAGGTACACAGATACGCAGTATTTT.

For this clone: Other nucleotide sequences in the sample specify the same CDR3. V usage is TRBV5-1 and J usage is TRBJ2-2; D may match TRBD1 or TRBD2 (5 bases each). The CDR3 runs to 15 residues. Trimming removed 4 bases at V and 2 bases at J, with 12 bases between. From germline, CDR1 is SGHRS and CDR2 YFSETQ. The CDR3 DNA reads TGCGCCAGCAGCCCCGGGGCGGTAAACACCGGGGAGCTGTTTTTT. Encoded protein: CASSPGAVNTGELFF. Together with reference TRBV5-1 and TRBJ2-2, the CDR3 gives the full variable domain: KAGVTQTPRYLIKTRGQQVTLSCSPISGHRSVSWYQQTPGQGLQFLFEYFSETQRNKGNFPGRFSGRQFSNSRSEMNVSTLELGDSALYLCASSPGAVNTGELFFGEGSRLTVL.